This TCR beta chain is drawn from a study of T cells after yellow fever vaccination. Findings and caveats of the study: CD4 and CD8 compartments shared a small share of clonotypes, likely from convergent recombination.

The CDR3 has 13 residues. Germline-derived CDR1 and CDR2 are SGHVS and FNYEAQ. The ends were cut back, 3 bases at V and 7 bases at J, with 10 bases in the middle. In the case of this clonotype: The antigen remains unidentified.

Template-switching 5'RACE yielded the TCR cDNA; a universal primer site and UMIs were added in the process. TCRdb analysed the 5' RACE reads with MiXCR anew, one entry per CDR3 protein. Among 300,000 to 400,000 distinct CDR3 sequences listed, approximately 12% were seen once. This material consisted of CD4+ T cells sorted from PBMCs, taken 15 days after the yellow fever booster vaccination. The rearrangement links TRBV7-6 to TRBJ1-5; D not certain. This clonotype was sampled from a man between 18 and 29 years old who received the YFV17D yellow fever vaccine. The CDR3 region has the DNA TGTGCCAGCAGCTTTGGATCGGCGCAGCCCCAGCATTTT. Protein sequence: CASSFGSAQPQHF.